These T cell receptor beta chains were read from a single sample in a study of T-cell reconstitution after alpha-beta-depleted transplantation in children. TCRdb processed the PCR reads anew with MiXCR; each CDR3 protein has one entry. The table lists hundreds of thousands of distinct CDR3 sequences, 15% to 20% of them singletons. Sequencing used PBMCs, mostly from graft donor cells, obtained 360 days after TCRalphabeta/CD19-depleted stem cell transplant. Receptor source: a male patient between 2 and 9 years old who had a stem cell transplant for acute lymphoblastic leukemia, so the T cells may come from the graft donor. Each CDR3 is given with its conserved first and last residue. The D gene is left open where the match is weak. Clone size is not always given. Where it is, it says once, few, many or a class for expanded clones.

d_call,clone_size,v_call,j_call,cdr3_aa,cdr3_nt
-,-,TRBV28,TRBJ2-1,CASSLSRWGYPYNEQFF,TGTGCCAGCAGTTTAAGCCGATGGGGGTACCCCTACAATGAGCAGTTCTTC
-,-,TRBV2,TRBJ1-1,CASKGGANTEAFF,TGTGCCAGCAAGGGTGGGGCCAACACTGAAGCTTTCTTT
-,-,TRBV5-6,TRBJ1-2,CASHRVNYGYTF,TGTGCCAGCCACCGGGTTAACTATGGCTACACCTTC
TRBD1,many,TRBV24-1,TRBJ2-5,CATSDPDRGRGRETQYF,TGTGCCACCAGTGACCCCGACAGGGGGCGAGGTCGAGAGACCCAGTACTTC
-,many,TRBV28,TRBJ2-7,CASHDSLSYEQYF,TGTGCCAGCCACGACAGCCTATCCTACGAGCAGTACTTC
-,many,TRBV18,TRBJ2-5,CASSPRDSQYF,TGTGCCAGCTCACCACGGGATTCCCAGTACTTC
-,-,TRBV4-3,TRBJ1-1,CASSQYRGSTEAFF,TGCGCCAGCAGCCAATACAGAGGGAGCACTGAAGCTTTCTTT
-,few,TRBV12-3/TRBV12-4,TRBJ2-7,CASSKTGTGAYEQYF,TGTGCCAGCAGTAAGACCGGGACCGGGGCCTACGAGCAGTACTTC
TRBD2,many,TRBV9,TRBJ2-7,CASSETSGTYEQYF,TGTGCCAGCAGCGAGACTAGCGGGACATACGAGCAGTACTTC
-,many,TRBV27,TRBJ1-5,CASSTPTGSNQPQHF,TGTGCCAGCAGTACCCCAACAGGGTCCAATCAGCCCCAGCATTTT
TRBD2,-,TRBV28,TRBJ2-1,CASSSPGQRELNNEQFF,TGTGCCAGCAGTTCCCCAGGCCAGCGGGAGTTGAACAATGAGCAGTTCTTC
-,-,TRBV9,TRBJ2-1,CASSWSKLTSSYNEQFF,TGTGCCAGCAGCTGGTCGAAACTGACGAGCTCCTACAATGAGCAGTTCTTC
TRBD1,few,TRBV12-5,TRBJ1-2,CASGLGGTAGGYTF,TGTGCTAGTGGTTTGGGCGGGACAGCAGGTGGCTACACCTTC
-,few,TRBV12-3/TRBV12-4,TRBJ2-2,CASSRAYANTGELFF,TGTGCCAGCAGTCGGGCCTACGCGAACACCGGGGAGCTGTTTTTT
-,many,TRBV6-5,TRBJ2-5,CASMRQETQYF,TGTGCCAGCATGCGGCAAGAGACCCAGTACTTC
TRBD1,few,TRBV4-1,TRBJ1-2,CASSQTGQEQIYGYTF,TGCGCCAGCAGCCAAACTGGACAGGAACAGATCTATGGCTACACCTTC
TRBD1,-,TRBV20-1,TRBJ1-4,CSAARGQGVEKLFF,TGCAGTGCTGCCCGGGGACAGGGGGTCGAAAAACTGTTTTTT
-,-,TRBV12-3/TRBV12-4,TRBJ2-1,CASSLRARFRDNEQFF,TGTGCCAGCAGTTTGAGGGCCCGATTTAGAGACAATGAGCAGTTCTTC
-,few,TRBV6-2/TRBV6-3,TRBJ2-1,CASSYSEGTEQFF,TGTGCCAGCAGTTACTCCGAGGGGACTGAGCAGTTCTTC
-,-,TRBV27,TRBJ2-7,CASSLLGGEQYF,TGTGCCAGCAGTTTATTGGGTGGCGAGCAGTACTTC
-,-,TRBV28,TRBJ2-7,CASSTRALYEQYF,TGTGCCAGCAGTACCAGGGCCCTCTACGAGCAGTACTTC
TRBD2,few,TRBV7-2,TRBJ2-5,CASSSGLAGWYQETQYF,TGTGCCAGCAGCTCGGGACTAGCGGGATGGTACCAAGAGACCCAGTACTTC
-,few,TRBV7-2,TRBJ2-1,CASSLVRRRQFF,TGTGCCAGCAGCTTAGTACGCCGGAGGCAGTTCTTC
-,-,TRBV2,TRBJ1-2,CASNSYGYTF,TGTGCCAGCAATTCCTATGGCTACACCTTC
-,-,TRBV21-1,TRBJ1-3,CASARTGNTIYF,TGTGCCAGTGCTAGGACTGGAAACACCATATATTTT
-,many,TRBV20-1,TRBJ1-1,CSANPKYMNTEAFF,TGCAGTGCTAACCCGAAGTATATGAACACTGAAGCTTTCTTT
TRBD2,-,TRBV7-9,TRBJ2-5,CASSLSGRLPQETQYF,TGTGCCAGCAGCCTTAGCGGGAGGCTCCCTCAAGAGACCCAGTACTTC
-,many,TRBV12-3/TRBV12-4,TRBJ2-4,CASSLFGGRVKNIQYF,TGTGCCAGCAGTTTATTCGGTGGCAGGGTGAAGAACATTCAGTACTTC
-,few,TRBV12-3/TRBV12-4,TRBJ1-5,CASSLEQGNQPQHF,TGTGCCAGCAGTTTAGAGCAAGGGAATCAGCCCCAGCATTTT
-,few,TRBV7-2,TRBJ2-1,CASSLISGSEQFF,TGTGCCAGCAGCTTAATATCCGGGAGTGAGCAGTTCTTC
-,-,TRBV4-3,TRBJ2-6,CASSQDGRGSGANVLTF,TGCGCCAGCAGCCAAGATGGTCGGGGGTCTGGGGCCAACGTCCTGACTTTC
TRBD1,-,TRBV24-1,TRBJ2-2,CATSDFGTVNTGELFF,TGTGCCACCAGTGATTTCGGGACAGTGAACACCGGGGAGCTGTTTTTT
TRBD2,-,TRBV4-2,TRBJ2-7,CASSQEAGEGYEQYF,TGTGCCAGCAGCCAAGAAGCGGGAGAAGGCTACGAGCAGTACTTC
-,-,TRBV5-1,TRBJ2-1,CASRAGTSGNEQFF,TGCGCCAGCAGGGCCGGGACGTCGGGTAATGAGCAGTTCTTC
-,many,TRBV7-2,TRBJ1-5,CASSPGTYSNQPQHF,TGTGCCAGCAGCCCCGGGACTTATAGCAATCAGCCCCAGCATTTT
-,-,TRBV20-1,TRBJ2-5,CSARELQGGETQYF,TGCAGTGCTAGAGAGTTACAGGGGGGGGAGACCCAGTACTTC
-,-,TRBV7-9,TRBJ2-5,CASSLVPQETQYF,TGTGCCAGCAGCTTAGTTCCCCAAGAGACCCAGTACTTC
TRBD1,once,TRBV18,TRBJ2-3,CASSPRGTGLDTQYF,TGTGCCAGCTCACCACGTGGGACAGGGTTGGATACGCAGTATTTT
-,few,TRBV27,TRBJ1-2,CASRSNREPHGYTF,TGTGCCAGCAGGTCGAACAGGGAACCCCATGGCTACACCTTC
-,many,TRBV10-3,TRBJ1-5,CAISESGGRNQPQHF,TGTGCCATCAGTGAGTCGGGGGGGCGCAATCAGCCCCAGCATTTT
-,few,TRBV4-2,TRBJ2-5,CASSQEETGGQETQYF,TGTGCCAGCAGCCAAGAGGAGACAGGAGGTCAAGAGACCCAGTACTTC
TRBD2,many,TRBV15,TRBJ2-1,CATSYGTIEFF,TGTGCCACCAGCTACGGGACTATCGAGTTCTTC
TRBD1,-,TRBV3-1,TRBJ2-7,CASSQGWGTVPYEQYF,TGTGCCAGCAGCCAAGGGTGGGGGACAGTCCCCTACGAGCAGTACTTC
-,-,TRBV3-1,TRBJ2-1,CASSQDRPGNEQFF,TGTGCCAGCAGCCAAGATCGCCCGGGCAATGAGCAGTTCTTC
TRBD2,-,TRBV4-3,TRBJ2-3,CASSHSIGGLAGGADTQYF,TGCGCCAGCAGCCATTCCATAGGCGGACTAGCGGGAGGGGCAGATACGCAGTATTTT
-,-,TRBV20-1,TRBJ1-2,CSARHWDGSYGYTF,TGCAGTGCTAGACACTGGGACGGATCTTATGGCTACACCTTC
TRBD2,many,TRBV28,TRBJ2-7,CASSGLAGSSYEQYF,TGTGCCAGCAGTGGACTAGCGGGGAGCTCCTACGAGCAGTACTTC
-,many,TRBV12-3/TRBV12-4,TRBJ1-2,CASSLRARVYYGYTF,TGTGCCAGCAGTTTAAGGGCCAGAGTCTACTATGGCTACACCTTC
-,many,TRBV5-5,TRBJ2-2,CASSLELQRFTGELFF,TGTGCCAGCAGCTTGGAGCTGCAGCGGTTCACCGGGGAGCTGTTTTTT
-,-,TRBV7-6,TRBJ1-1,CASTDFLNTEAFF,TGTGCCAGCACTGACTTCCTGAACACTGAAGCTTTCTTT
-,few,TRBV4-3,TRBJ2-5,CASSQDGGRQETQYF,TGCGCCAGCAGCCAAGATGGAGGGAGGCAAGAGACCCAGTACTTC
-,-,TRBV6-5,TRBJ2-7,CASSLGESSYEQYF,TGTGCCAGCAGTTTGGGGGAGTCCTCCTACGAGCAGTACTTC
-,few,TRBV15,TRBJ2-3,CATRLWSTDTQYF,TGTGCCACCAGGCTCTGGAGCACAGATACGCAGTATTTT
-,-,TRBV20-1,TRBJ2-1,CSAYLRGQGGNEQFF,TGCAGTGCTTACCTTCGGGGACAAGGAGGAAATGAGCAGTTCTTC